The 20 T cell receptor beta chains in this list originate from one sample, sequenced in a study of blood T cell repertoires in COVID-19. Sequenced by immunoSEQ multiplex PCR; TCRdb stores in-frame clones only, minus some. The data contain 85,000 or so clones, 90% to 95% of them singletons. Specimen: peripheral blood. The receptor set was obtained from a human donor with active COVID-19. The donor label of this sample is uncertain.

The rearrangement uses TRBV27 and TRBJ2-1, with 9 positions matching TRBD2. The CDR3 sequence is 16 residues long. After removal of 3 bases from V and 2 bases from J, the junction contained 5 bases not matched to a gene. Per the germline V gene, CDR1 is MNHEY and CDR2 is SMNVEV (reference sequence). The CDR3 reads CASSFLAGHPYNEQFF. The DNA of the CDR3 is TGTGCCAGCAGTTTTCTAGCGGGACATCCCTACAATGAGCAGTTCTTC.

V gene TRBV15 combines with J gene TRBJ1-1, with D maybe TRBD1 (5 bases). The CDR3 runs to 16 residues. Germline V gives CDR1 LNHNV, CDR2 YYDKDF (reference sequence). Trimming cost V 0 bases and J 4 bases, with 15 bases left between them. In nucleotides, the CDR3 is TGTGCCACCAGCAGAGATTATACGGGGAGGGGCACTGAAGCTTTCTTT. Translated, it gives CATSRDYTGRGTEAFF.

V gene TRBV6-5 combines with J gene TRBJ2-1; 9 nucleotides agree with TRBD2. This CDR3 contains 16 residues. V shed 2 bases, J shed 0 bases, and the junction held 2 bases outside the gene matches. Germline V gene sequence: CDR1 MNHEY, CDR2 SVGAGI. The CDR3 DNA reads TGTGCCAGCAGTTACGGCGGGGGGGGCTCCTACAATGAGCAGTTCTTC. Translated: CASSYGGGGSYNEQFF.

CDR3 nucleotide sequence: TGCGCCAGCAGCGTTAAATGGGTAGGGGCCTTTGAAGCTTTCTTT. Amino acid sequence: CASSVKWVGAFEAFF. The chain combines TRBV4-3 with TRBJ1-1; a weak D match, TRBD1 (5 bases). V was pared by 5 bases and J by 7 bases, with 20 bases between. Germline loops: CDR1 LGHNA, CDR2 YSLEER. The CDR3 has 15 amino acids.

The J gene is TRBJ1-1, the V gene TRBV6-4, with D possibly being TRBD1 (5 bases). The germline V gene has CDR1 MRHNA and CDR2 SNTAGT. V lost 4 bases to trimming and J lost 0 bases, with 9 bases between them. This CDR3 contains 14 residues. This CDR3 reads CASSVDSVNTEAFF. CDR3 nucleotides: TGTGCCAGCAGTGTTGACAGCGTGAACACTGAAGCTTTCTTT.

This sequence joins TRBV15 and TRBJ1-1, with D unclear. The CDR3 extends over 13 amino acids. Germline CDR1 is LNHNV and CDR2 is YYDKDF (reference sequence). V lost 4 bases and J 4 bases, leaving 10 bases between the germline ends. CDR3 DNA sequence: TGTGCCACCAGCACCCAACCGGGCACTGAAGCTTTCTTT. Protein: CATSTQPGTEAFF. The variable domain in full, with the rest retrieved from reference TRBV15 and TRBJ1-1, is DAMVIQNPRYQVTQFGKPVTLSCSQTLNHNVMYWYQQKSSQAPKLLFHYYDKDFNNEADTPDNFQSRRPNTSFCFLDIRSPGLGDTAMYLCATSTQPGTEAFFGQGTRLTVV.

The rearrangement joins TRBV3-1 (or the pseudogene TRBV3-2) to TRBJ1-2; the D gene is possibly TRBD1 (6 bases). Trimming took 1 base from V and 8 from J, leaving 11 bases between them. The CDR3 totals 13 residues. Germline CDR1 is LGHDT and CDR2 is YNNKEL (reference sequence). Here the CDR3 reads CASSQGQAGGYTF. Here the CDR3 DNA reads TGTGCCAGCAGCCAAGGACAGGCAGGCGGCTACACCTTC.

The chain has TRBV11-1 and TRBJ2-7, with D uncertain. This CDR3 has 15 residues. V lost 5 bases, J lost 3 bases, and 17 bases lay in between. The germline V gene encodes CDR1 SGHAT and CDR2 FQDESV (reference sequence). Here the CDR3 reads CASSLIPTRIYEQYF. In nucleotides, the CDR3 is TGTGCCAGCAGCCTCATTCCGACACGGATCTACGAGCAGTACTTC.

J is TRBJ2-1 and V is TRBV5-1; maybe TRBD1 (5 bases). This CDR3 has 13 residues. V dropped 2 bases and J dropped 14 bases, with 17 bases sitting between them. Germline CDR1 SGHRS, CDR2 YFSETQ. The CDR3 region is CASSLGTRQGEFF. CDR3 DNA sequence: TGCGCCAGCAGCTTAGGTACACGTCAGGGCGAGTTCTTC.

This rearrangement joins TRBV13 to TRBJ2-5; TRBD2 aligns across 12 bases. V was clipped by 3 bases and J by 3 bases; unmatched bases: 2. Germline CDR1 and CDR2: PRHDT and FYEKMQ (reference sequence). The CDR3 runs to 15 residues. Here the CDR3 DNA reads TGTGCCAGCAGCTTGAGACTAGCGGGGGAAGAGACCCAGTACTTC. Translated: CASSLRLAGEETQYF.

The CDR3 loop reads CASSFGGQRGAYGYTF. DNA of the CDR3: TGTGCCAGCAGCTTTGGGGGCCAGAGGGGTGCCTATGGCTACACCTTC. The chain joins TRBV7-9 to TRBJ1-2; weak D call: TRBD1 (6 bases). The CDR3 consists of 16 residues. Germline V CDR1 and CDR2: SEHNR, FQNEAQ (reference sequence). The V and J ends lost 3 bases and 4 bases respectively, with 18 bases between them.

The chain recombines TRBV24-1 with TRBJ2-7; D unresolved. The length of the CDR3 is 12 residues. Germline V gene sequence: CDR1 KGHDR, CDR2 SFDVKD. V lost 3 bases to trimming and J lost 2 bases, with 4 bases between them. The CDR3 coding sequence is TGTGCCACCAGTGATCCCACCTACGAGCAGTACTTC. It codes for CATSDPTYEQYF.

J is TRBJ1-6 and V is TRBV25-1, with D perhaps matching TRBD1 (5 bases). The germline CDR1 and CDR2 sequences are MGHDK and SYGVNS. V was clipped by 2 bases and J by 4 bases, with 12 bases between them. This CDR3 contains 16 residues. In DNA form, the CDR3 reads TGTGCCAGCAGTGAACGGAGTGGGGGGTATAATTCACCCCTCCACTTT. This sequence encodes CASSERSGGYNSPLHF.

This chain connects TRBV10-2 to TRBJ1-5; possibly TRBD1 for D (6 bases). The CDR3 length is 14 residues. The V end lost 3 bases, the J end lost 6 bases, and 12 bases lay between the germline ends. The V gene's germline CDR1 is WSHSY and CDR2 SAAADI. CDR3 in DNA: TGCGCCAGCAGTGATCCGGGGGGCTTTCAGCCCCAGCATTTT. Translation gives CASSDPGGFQPQHF.

This chain connects TRBV19 to TRBJ1-2, with 7 bases that match TRBD1. Germline trimming cut 6 bases from V and 5 bases from J; bases unmatched to any gene: 3. CDR3 length: 12 residues. Germline V lookup: CDR1 LNHDA, CDR2 SQIVND (reference sequence). The CDR3 sequence is CASRPQGYGYTF. In DNA form, the CDR3 reads TGTGCCAGTAGGCCACAGGGGTATGGCTACACCTTC.

This clone was observed a handful of times. The V and J genes are TRBV4-1 and TRBJ2-7; a weak D match, TRBD1 (6 bases). CDR1 and CDR2 from the germline V gene are MGHRA and YSYEKL. The CDR3 extends over 15 amino acids. V was shortened by 0 bases and J by 4 bases, with 13 bases between the two germline ends. CDR3 in amino acids: CASSQDEYRVYEQYF. The CDR3 coding sequence is TGCGCCAGCAGCCAAGATGAGTACAGGGTTTACGAGCAGTACTTC.

The chain carries TRBV24-1 and TRBJ2-7; 12 positions match TRBD1. In germline, CDR1 is KGHDR, CDR2 SFDVKD. Trimming removed 5 bases from V and 6 bases from J; junction bases left unmatched: 10. This CDR3 is 16 amino acids long. CDR3 in amino acids: CATSVTGQGAPGEQYF. The CDR3 DNA is TGTGCCACCAGTGTTACGGGACAGGGGGCGCCGGGCGAGCAGTACTTC.

This clone was picked up one time. The chain couples TRBV21-1 to TRBJ2-2; the table's D call, TRBD1, has no DNA check behind it. TRBV21-1 is tagged as a pseudogene. The CDR3 is 14 residues long. The CDR3 bases are TGTGCCAGCGGTAACAGGACCCACCCCGGGGAGCTGTTTTTT. It yields the protein CASGNRTHPGELFF.

This chain joins TRBV10-2 and TRBJ2-7; no definite D call. V was clipped by 6 bases and J by 3 bases, with 12 bases between them. Looked up from germline, CDR1 is WSHSY and CDR2 is SAAADI. This CDR3 has 13 residues. The CDR3 nucleotides read TGCGCCAGCAGCTGGGTCCGCGGCTACGAGCAGTACTTC. Protein sequence: CASSWVRGYEQYF.

This chain uses TRBV5-1 with TRBJ1-4, with 9 bases matching TRBD1. CDR1 is SGHRS, CDR2 YFSETQ, per germline. Trimming removed 3 bases from V and 8 bases from J; junction bases left unmatched: 5. This CDR3 is built from 14 residues. The chain's CDR3 is CASSSGQGFEKLFF. CDR3 nucleotides: TGCGCCAGCAGCTCGGGACAGGGATTCGAAAAACTGTTTTTT.